The entry below gives a single T cell receptor beta chain sequence along with its context. This clonotype was found a few times. The target of this receptor is not known. Base qualities are not recorded, but no much larger clone differs from it by a single base. This specimen belongs to a study of blood T cells in healthy people across ages (dated by TCRdb to the mid-2010s). The study in broad terms: In model experiments, roughly one uniquely barcoded TCR beta cDNA molecule per two T cells was captured by template switching. The study measured age-related changes in TCR beta repertoire diversity using deep sequencing normalized with unique cDNA molecular identifiers. The donors were split into four age groups: young (average around 17 years), middle-aged (more than 35), aged (62) and long-lived (approximately 80). Donors of different ages were randomly distributed across sequencing lanes to avoid experimental bias. The study analyzed two additional independent replicas of 1 million unique cDNA reads from the same blood draw for two donors, one aged 18 to 29 and one aged 80 or older.

Systemically healthy Caucasian individuals from Russia, 39 in total and aged roughly 6 to 100 years, were included as donors. Roughly 11 milliliters of peripheral blood were drawn from each donor into EDTA-treated Vacutainer tubes. Ficoll-Paque density-gradient centrifugation was used to isolate PBMCs, with at least 6 million obtained per sample. Total RNA, at least 6 micrograms per sample, was extracted from PBMCs with Trizol reagent. Naive CD45RAhigh/CD27high T cell percentages were measured by flow cytometry on a PBMC aliquot from every donor. Library construction relied on 5' RACE. The second PCR ran for about 6 to 12 cycles and used a J-beta primer mix along with a sample-barcoded 5' primer. A unique molecular identifier was introduced onto each TCR beta cDNA molecule by a template-switch 5' adaptor carrying 12 random nucleotides. At least 2.5 million CDR3-containing paired-end reads were obtained from each sample. All of the RNA was converted into first-strand cDNA using the Mint cDNA synthesis kit, with a TRBC-specific oligonucleotide serving as the primer. All cDNA was treated with uracil-DNA glycosylase and then went through a first 18-cycle PCR with the universal primers M1SS and BC2_uni_R. As for how the authors treated the data: For normalization, 1 million high-quality reads, each with a distinct molecular identifier, were randomly selected from each sample. Instead of being binned into consensus sequences, reads that shared molecular identifiers were thrown out. MiTCR, run with a Q25 quality threshold and the strictest error-elimination algorithm, handled CDR3 identification, clonotype clustering and error correction. A nonparametric unseen species model using Euler transformation provided a lower-bound estimate of total TCR beta diversity. TCRdb applied fastp at Q25 and MiXCR to the public reads, then kept only in-frame beta chains. Each CDR3 protein gets just one entry, which takes the most common genes and DNA from the rows behind it. The V and J calls reflect TCRdb's pipeline rather than the authors' work. Within this sample are over 1,500,000 distinct CDR3 sequences, with more than 35% of them counted one time only. The top ten clonotypes cover 23% of the sample.

What the authors observed across the whole study: Conclusive comparison of naive and antigen-experienced compartments was prevented by the profiling of bulk unsorted PBMCs. Donor CMV infection status was unknown, potentially confounding age-related changes in expanded clonotypes. As age increased, observed TCR beta diversity per million T cells dropped in a roughly linear way, and a significant reduction was already evident by age around 41. Observed TCR beta diversity correlated strongly with the percentage of naive T cells measured by flow cytometry. Estimates of total diversity from one million sequenced T cells were regarded as lower bounds and underestimates. Compared with the aged group, the long-lived group had more naive CD4+ T cells, fewer expanded clones and increased TCR diversity, a pattern suggesting age selection.

The sequence derives from a human donor in good health. Sample: blood.

The CDR3 sequence is CASSPGGTGGVWETQYF. In nucleotide form, the sequence is TGTGCCAGCAGTCCCGGCGGGACAGGGGGGGTTTGGGAGACCCAGTACTTC. The rearrangement combines TRBV12-3 or TRBV12-4 with TRBJ2-5, and 11 junctional nucleotides match TRBD1. V trim: 5 bases; J trim: 5 bases; unmatched bases: 13. CDR3 length: 17 amino acids, cysteine to phenylalanine. Of all the DNA, just the CDR3 is kept, 51 bases in frame from base 1.